These T cell receptor beta chains were read from a single sample in a study of blood T cell repertoires in COVID-19. Some clones are missing from TCRdb's copy, which holds only in-frame ones; the method was immunoSEQ multiplex PCR. The table includes more than 2,500 clones, around 87% detected once. Sequenced sample: peripheral blood. The source of these receptors is a human donor with active COVID-19. The donor label of this sample is uncertain. The CDR3 runs from the conserved cysteine through the conserved F or W. D genes are given only for firm matches. The listing skips clone size in some rows; elsewhere it reads once, few, many or a size class.

V gene	D gene	J gene	clone size	CDR3 protein	CDR3 DNA
TRBV2	-	TRBJ2-3	-	CASTRTEFSTDTQYF	TGTGCCAGCACCCGAACAGAATTTAGCACAGATACGCAGTATTTT
TRBV11-1	-	TRBJ1-2	few	CASSLIGGDIQGYTF	TGTGCCAGCAGCTTAATAGGTGGGGACATCCAGGGCTACACCTTC
TRBV29-1	-	TRBJ1-1	-	CSAAGLNTEAFF	TGCAGCGCCGCAGGGCTAAACACTGAAGCTTTCTTT
TRBV27	TRBD1	TRBJ1-1	-	CASVTRTGKAFF	TGTGCCAGCGTTACCCGGACAGGGAAGGCTTTCTTT
TRBV27	-	TRBJ1-2	-	CASSRGFDYGYTF	TGTGCCAGCAGTAGGGGATTCGACTATGGCTACACCTTC
TRBV4-2	-	TRBJ2-3	-	CASSQEGGARLTSTDTQYF	TGTGCCAGCAGCCAAGAGGGGGGGGCCCGATTAACAAGCACAGATACGCAGTATTTT
TRBV19	TRBD1	TRBJ1-2	-	CASSFGQGYGYTF	TGTGCCAGTAGTTTCGGACAGGGGTATGGCTACACCTTC
TRBV4-2	TRBD2	TRBJ2-7	-	CASRASGGDFAYEQYF	TGTGCCAGCAGAGCTAGCGGGGGGGATTTTGCCTACGAGCAGTACTTC
TRBV6-1	TRBD1	TRBJ2-3	-	CASSEGQGADTQYF	TGTGCCAGCAGTGAAGGACAGGGGGCAGATACGCAGTATTTT
TRBV13	-	TRBJ2-1	-	CASSLGDSTWVNEQFF	TGTGCCAGCAGCTTAGGGGACTCTACTTGGGTCAATGAGCAGTTCTTC
TRBV28	TRBD2	TRBJ2-3	few	CASRQRGGRTDTQYF	TGTGCCAGCAGACAGCGGGGGGGACGCACAGATACGCAGTATTTT
TRBV7-9	-	TRBJ2-1	-	CASSLASLLSYNEQFF	TGTGCCAGCAGCTTAGCGAGCCTCCTCTCCTACAATGAGCAGTTCTTC
TRBV24-1	-	TRBJ2-2	-	CATSAFRRGTGELFF	TGTGCCACCAGTGCGTTCAGGAGGGGCACCGGGGAGCTGTTTTTT
TRBV19	TRBD2	TRBJ2-2	few	CASTLGASGVGTGELFF	TGTGCCAGTACCCTGGGGGCTAGCGGGGTAGGCACCGGGGAGCTGTTTTTT
TRBV9	TRBD1	TRBJ1-2	-	CASSVMTGRAYGYTF	TGTGCCAGCAGCGTAATGACAGGGCGTGCCTATGGCTACACCTTC
TRBV27	-	TRBJ1-2	-	CASSLSGTLIYGYTF	TGTGCCAGCAGTTTATCCGGGACATTGATCTATGGCTACACCTTC
TRBV5-5	TRBD2	TRBJ2-3	-	CASSLLTSGGAHSTDTQYF	TGTGCCAGCAGCTTACTGACTAGCGGGGGGGCCCATAGTACAGATACGCAGTATTTT
TRBV5-1	-	TRBJ1-2	-	CASSLQQGEGYTF	TGCGCCAGCAGCTTGCAACAGGGTGAGGGCTACACCTTC
TRBV30	-	TRBJ1-1	-	CAWSWGVGNTEAFF	TGTGCCTGGAGTTGGGGGGTCGGGAACACTGAAGCTTTCTTT
TRBV2	-	TRBJ1-2	-	CASLRASNYGYTF	TGTGCCAGTTTGCGGGCCTCTAACTATGGCTACACCTTC
TRBV9	TRBD1	TRBJ2-3	-	CASSVEQGLYTQYF	TGTGCCAGCAGCGTAGAACAGGGGTTATATACGCAGTATTTT
TRBV16	-	TRBJ1-2	-	CASSQGADYGYTF	TGTGCCAGCAGCCAGGGGGCGGACTATGGCTACACCTTC
TRBV19	-	TRBJ2-7	-	CASSTPGGWNEQYF	TGTGCCAGTAGTACCCCCGGAGGGTGGAACGAGCAGTACTTC
TRBV5-6	TRBD1	TRBJ2-3	-	CASSLPGQETDTQYF	TGTGCCAGCAGCTTGCCGGGACAGGAAACAGATACGCAGTATTTT
TRBV28	-	TRBJ2-1	once	CASSWTDEYNEQFF	TGTGCCAGCAGCTGGACAGATGAATACAATGAGCAGTTCTTC
TRBV28	TRBD2	TRBJ2-7	-	CASSLTGGGAIEQYF	TGTGCCAGCAGTTTGACAGGCGGGGGGGCGATCGAGCAGTACTTC
TRBV19	TRBD1	TRBJ2-3	-	CASGQGRVVTDTQYF	TGTGCCAGTGGACAGGGGAGGGTGGTCACAGATACGCAGTATTTT
TRBV19	TRBD1	TRBJ2-3	-	CASSPRTGITDTQYF	TGTGCCAGTAGTCCCCGGACAGGAATCACAGATACGCAGTATTTT
TRBV6-2/TRBV6-3	-	TRBJ1-5	-	CASSYVTGAVNQPQHF	TGTGCCAGCAGTTACGTGACAGGCGCAGTCAATCAGCCCCAGCATTTT
TRBV5-1	-	TRBJ2-1	-	CASSLAGMGYNEQFF	TGCGCCAGCAGCTTGGCAGGGATGGGCTACAATGAGCAGTTCTTC
TRBV24-1	-	TRBJ2-1	-	CATSGGLLDQSSYNEQFF	TGTGCCACCAGTGGAGGCCTATTGGATCAGAGCTCCTACAATGAGCAGTTCTTC
TRBV4-1	TRBD2	TRBJ2-3	once	CASSQDQRGALTDTQYF	TGCGCCAGCAGCCAAGATCAGCGGGGGGCCCTCACAGATACGCAGTATTTT
TRBV19	-	TRBJ1-1	-	CASSILRNTEAFF	TGTGCCAGTAGTATACTCCGGAACACTGAAGCTTTCTTT
TRBV10-3	TRBD2	TRBJ2-3	once	CAISDQTAGATDTQYF	TGTGCCATCAGTGACCAGACAGCGGGAGCCACAGATACGCAGTATTTT
TRBV3-1/TRBV3-2	-	TRBJ2-7	-	CASSQGSVTYEQYF	TGTGCCAGCAGCCAAGGTAGTGTTACCTACGAGCAGTACTTC
TRBV2	TRBD1	TRBJ2-1	-	CASSEANRGGEQFF	TGTGCCAGCAGTGAAGCTAACAGGGGTGGTGAGCAGTTCTTC
TRBV6-2/TRBV6-3	-	TRBJ1-2	-	CASSPSFIDYGYTF	TGTGCCAGCAGCCCGAGCTTCATCGACTATGGCTACACCTTC
TRBV7-9	-	TRBJ2-2	few	CARNYAELFF	TGTGCCAGGAACTACGCGGAGCTGTTTTTT
TRBV7-9	-	TRBJ1-1	-	CASSLRRGGTEAFF	TGTGCCAGCAGCTTAAGAAGGGGGGGCACTGAAGCTTTCTTT
TRBV7-2	TRBD1	TRBJ1-5	-	CASSQQGGNQPQHF	TGTGCCAGCAGCCAACAGGGGGGGAATCAGCCCCAGCATTTT
TRBV7-2	TRBD2	TRBJ2-1	-	CASSLARTRCEFF	TGTGCCAGCAGCTTAGCTCGGACTAGATGTGAGTTCTTC
TRBV24-1	TRBD1	TRBJ2-2	once	CATSGSGTGVTGELFF	TGTGCCACCAGTGGTTCAGGGACAGGGGTTACCGGGGAGCTGTTTTTT
TRBV5-1	-	TRBJ1-1	-	CASSLRRGATEAFF	TGCGCCAGCAGCTTGAGGCGGGGGGCCACTGAAGCTTTCTTT
TRBV21-1	-	TRBJ1-2	-	CASTNRPNTTGGFGYGYTF	TGTGCCAGCACCAATCGACCGAACACGACAGGGGGCTTTGGCTATGGCTACACCTTC
TRBV28	TRBD1	TRBJ2-3	once	CASWDSDNTQYF	TGTGCCAGCTGGGACAGCGACAATACGCAGTATTTT
TRBV16	-	TRBJ2-5	-	CASSQSIDRGGQETQYF	TGTGCCAGCAGCCAATCGATTGATAGGGGCGGCCAAGAGACCCAGTACTTC
TRBV3-1/TRBV3-2	TRBD2	TRBJ2-3	-	CASSPSGGVRTDTQYF	TGTGCCAGCAGTCCTAGCGGGGGGGTGAGGACAGATACGCAGTATTTT
TRBV12-3/TRBV12-4	-	TRBJ2-3	-	CASSSTQGDTQYF	TGTGCCAGCAGTTCGACACAAGGAGATACGCAGTATTTT
TRBV5-4	TRBD1	TRBJ2-6	-	CASSSGTGTSGANVLTF	TGTGCCAGCAGCTCCGGGACAGGGACCTCTGGGGCCAACGTCCTGACTTTC
TRBV11-1	-	TRBJ2-1	-	CASSLGGPLNHEQFF	TGTGCCAGCAGCTTAGGGGGCCCCCTAAATCATGAGCAGTTCTTC
TRBV7-2	-	TRBJ2-1	-	CASSLLAPYNEQFF	TGTGCCAGCAGCTTACTCGCGCCTTACAATGAGCAGTTCTTC
TRBV5-4	TRBD1	TRBJ1-1	-	CASSGTGGVNTEAFF	TGTGCCAGCAGCGGGACAGGGGGTGTGAACACTGAAGCTTTCTTT
TRBV7-3	TRBD2	TRBJ2-1	-	CASSLRTSNEQFF	TGTGCCAGCAGCTTAAGGACTAGCAATGAGCAGTTCTTC
TRBV3-1/TRBV3-2	TRBD1	TRBJ1-2	-	CASSQEDRAQGYTF	TGTGCCAGCAGCCAAGAAGACAGGGCCCAAGGCTACACCTTC
TRBV13	-	TRBJ1-3	-	CASSSRQDRGDTIYF	TGTGCCAGCAGCTCAAGACAGGACCGGGGGGACACCATATATTTT
TRBV7-2	TRBD2	TRBJ2-3	once	CASSLRLAGTDTQYF	TGTGCCAGCAGCTTACGGCTAGCGGGCACAGATACGCAGTATTTT
TRBV5-1	TRBD1	TRBJ2-2	-	CASSLDRQGARTGELFF	TGCGCCAGCAGCTTAGATCGACAGGGGGCGCGGACCGGGGAGCTGTTTTTT
TRBV14	-	TRBJ1-2	-	CASSQSYNGYTF	TGTGCCAGCAGCCAGAGTTATAATGGCTACACCTTC
TRBV6-2/TRBV6-3	TRBD2	TRBJ2-1	-	CASSSEVLAGGGNEQFF	TGTGCCAGCAGTTCCGAGGTACTAGCGGGAGGGGGCAATGAGCAGTTCTTC
TRBV27	-	TRBJ2-7	-	CASSFASAYEQYF	TGTGCCAGCAGTTTTGCAAGCGCCTACGAGCAGTACTTC